The 7 T cell receptor beta chains below were found in one sample sequenced in a study of TIL therapy for anti-PD-1-resistant metastatic lung cancer. The immunoSEQ assay was v3. Here immunoSEQ multiplex PCR was the method, and the copy in TCRdb shows in-frame clones only, minus some. The sample carries 45,000 to 60,000 clones, less than 75% recorded once. Time point indicated: pre-treatment sample, taken before nivolumab and TIL therapy. Tumor tissue came from excised metastases, mostly pleural nodules or supraclavicular lymph nodes. Sequencing was performed on tumor tissue, taken at baseline. These receptors all stem from a person aged 25 to 85 with non-small cell lung cancer.

This chain uses TRBV7-2 with TRBJ1-3, with D unclear. V lost 3 bases and J 0 bases, leaving 9 bases between the germline ends. This CDR3 region has 15 residues. Germline assignment: CDR1 SGHTA and CDR2 FQGNSA. Here the CDR3 DNA reads TGTGCCAGCAGCTTCGCGAGGAGCTCTGGAAACACCATATATTTT. Protein: CASSFARSSGNTIYF.

The J gene is TRBJ2-4, the V gene TRBV7-2, with D possibly being TRBD1 (6 bases). The CDR3 covers 15 residues. V lost 3 bases, J lost 5 bases, and 14 bases lay in between. Germline V gives CDR1 SGHTA, CDR2 FQGNSA. Here the CDR3 reads CASSFQQGRENIQYF. CDR3 in DNA: TGTGCCAGCAGCTTTCAACAGGGCAGGGAAAACATTCAGTACTTC.

This clone has only one observation. V usage is TRBV6-5 and J usage is TRBJ1-3; tentative D call: TRBD1 (6 bases). The germline gives CDR1 MNHEY, CDR2 SVGAGI. Trimming took 6 bases from V and 0 from J, leaving 12 bases between them. CDR3 length: 15 amino acids. The CDR3 region is CASRQTGSSGNTIYF. The DNA for the CDR3 is TGTGCCAGCAGGCAGACAGGCAGCTCTGGAAACACCATATATTTT.

This chain uses TRBV5-8 with TRBJ2-2; tentatively, D is TRBD1 (5 bases). The CDR3 covers 17 residues. Germline CDR1 and CDR2: SGHTS and YDEGEE. Trimming cost V 4 bases and J 4 bases, with 20 bases left between them. CDR3 bases: TGTGCCAGCAGCAGGGGTAGGGCCGGGCGTGTCACCGGGGAGCTGTTTTTT. This translates into CASSRGRAGRVTGELFF. Based on the CDR3 plus reference TRBV5-8 and TRBJ2-2, the full variable domain is EAGVTQSPTHLIKTRGQQATLRCSPISGHTSVYWYQQALGLGLQFLLWYDEGEERNRGNFPPRFSGRQFPNYSSELNVNALELEDSALYLCASSRGRAGRVTGELFFGEGSRLTVL.

This clone was seen a handful of times. The chain links TRBV5-4 to TRBJ2-4, with 7 bases fitting TRBD2. Looked up from germline, CDR1 is SGHNT and CDR2 is YYREEE (reference sequence). The CDR3 is 16 amino acids. V shed 0 bases and J 0 bases; nucleotides not matched to a gene: 3. The CDR3 DNA reads TGTGCCAGCAGCTTGGGAGCGGGATCAGCCAAAAACATTCAGTACTTC. Its translation is CASSLGAGSAKNIQYF.

The chain combines TRBV4-1 with TRBJ1-2, with a tentative D call TRBD1 (5 bases). The CDR3 covers 16 residues. The germline CDR1 and CDR2 sequences are MGHRA and YSYEKL. Trimming took 4 bases from V and 0 from J, leaving 15 bases between them. The CDR3 sequence is CASSPVYSRANYGYTF. CDR3 nucleotide sequence: TGCGCCAGCAGCCCCGTTTATTCCAGGGCTAACTATGGCTACACCTTC.

This clone was picked up one time. The gene calls are TRBV29-1 and TRBJ2-5, with 8 nucleotides matching TRBD2. The CDR3 sequence is 14 residues long. Germline CDR1 is SQVTM and CDR2 is ANQGSEA. V dropped 3 bases and J dropped 5; count of bases not matched to a gene: 8. CDR3 amino acids: CSVERGLAEETQYF. The CDR3, as DNA: TGCAGCGTTGAGCGTGGACTAGCTGAGGAGACCCAGTACTTC.